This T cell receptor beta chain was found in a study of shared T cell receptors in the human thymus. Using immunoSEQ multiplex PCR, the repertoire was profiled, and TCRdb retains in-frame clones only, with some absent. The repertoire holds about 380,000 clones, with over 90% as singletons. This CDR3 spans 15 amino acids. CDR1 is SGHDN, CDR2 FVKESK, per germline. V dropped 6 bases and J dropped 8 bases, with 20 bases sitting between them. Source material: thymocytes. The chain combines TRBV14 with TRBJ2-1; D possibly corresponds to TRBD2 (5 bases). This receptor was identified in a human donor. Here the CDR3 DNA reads TGTGCCAGCAGAGGGTTAGTCCGGGATGGGGATGAGCAGTTCTTC. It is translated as CASRGLVRDGDEQFF.